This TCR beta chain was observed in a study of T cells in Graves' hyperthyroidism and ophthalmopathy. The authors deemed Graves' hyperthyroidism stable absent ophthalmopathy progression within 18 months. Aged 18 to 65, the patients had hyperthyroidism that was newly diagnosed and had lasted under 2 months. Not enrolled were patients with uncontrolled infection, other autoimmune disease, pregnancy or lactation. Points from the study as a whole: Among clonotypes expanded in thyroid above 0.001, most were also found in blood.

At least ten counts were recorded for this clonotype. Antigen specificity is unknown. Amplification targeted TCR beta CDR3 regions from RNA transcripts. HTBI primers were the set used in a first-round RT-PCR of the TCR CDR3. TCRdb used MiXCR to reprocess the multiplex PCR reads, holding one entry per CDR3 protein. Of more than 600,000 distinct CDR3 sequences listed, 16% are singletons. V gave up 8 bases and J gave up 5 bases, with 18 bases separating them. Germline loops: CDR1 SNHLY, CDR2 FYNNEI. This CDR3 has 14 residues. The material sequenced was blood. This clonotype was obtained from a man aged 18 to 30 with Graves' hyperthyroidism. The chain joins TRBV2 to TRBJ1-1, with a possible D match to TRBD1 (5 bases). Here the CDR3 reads CASGEEGQVTEAFF. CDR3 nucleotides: TGTGCCAGCGGCGAAGAGGGGCAGGTTACTGAAGCTTTCTTT. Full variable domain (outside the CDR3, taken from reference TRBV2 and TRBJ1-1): EPEVTQTPSHQVTQMGQEVILRCVPISNHLYFYWYRQILGQKVEFLVSFYNNEISEKSEIFDDQFSVERPDGSNFTLKIRSTKLEDSAMYFCASGEEGQVTEAFFGQGTRLTVV.